Listed below are T cell receptor beta chains from one sample, sequenced in a study of beta chain features in type 1 diabetes. Assay: immunoSEQ multiplex PCR; the TCRdb copy retains only in-frame clones and omits some. Of around 310,000 clones in the sample, approximately 10% were seen once. The sequenced material came from naive CD4+ T cells from blood. These receptors all stem from a woman between 25 and 40 years old in good health. CDR3s include the opening cysteine and the closing phenylalanine or tryptophan. The D gene is left open where the match is weak. For some rows the clone size is stated as once, few or many, or as a class when expanded; others skip it.

clone_size d_call j_call v_call cdr3_nt cdr3_aa
few . TRBJ2-2 TRBV18 TGTGCCAGCTCACGAGGGAACACCGGGGAGCTGTTTTTT CASSRGNTGELFF
. TRBD1 TRBJ2-2 TRBV9 TGTGCCAGCAGCCGACAGGGAACCGGGGAGCTGTTTTTT CASSRQGTGELFF
few . TRBJ1-2 TRBV18 TGTGCCAGCTCACCGCTTGACGAGGGTTATGGCTACACCTTC CASSPLDEGYGYTF
few TRBD1 TRBJ2-4 TRBV25-1 TGTGCCAGCAGGGACAGGGCGATTCAGTACTTC CASRDRAIQYF
. TRBD2 TRBJ2-7 TRBV9 TGTGCCAGCAGCGTAGCAACGGGACTAGCGGGAAACGAGCAGTACTTC CASSVATGLAGNEQYF
. . TRBJ2-1 TRBV9 TGTGCCAGCAGCGTAGTAAGCGGCACCTACAATGAGCAGTTCTTC CASSVVSGTYNEQFF
. TRBD2 TRBJ2-1 TRBV4-3 TGCGCCAGCAGCCAAGTTTTAGCGGGAGGTTGGAATGAGCAGTTCTTC CASSQVLAGGWNEQFF
few . TRBJ2-7 TRBV19 TGTGCCAGTTCAGAGAGGCACCGTTACGAGCAGTACTTC CASSERHRYEQYF
. TRBD2 TRBJ2-1 TRBV28 TGTGCCAGCACCTCCGGGACTAGCGGGACCCAATACAATGAGCAGTTCTTC CASTSGTSGTQYNEQFF
. TRBD1 TRBJ2-2 TRBV30 TGTGCCCGTAATACAGGGGCTTGGGCAAACACCGGGGAGCTGTTTTTT CARNTGAWANTGELFF
few TRBD1 TRBJ2-3 TRBV11-1 TGTGCCAGCAGCTCGAGGGACAGGGCAGATACGCAGTATTTT CASSSRDRADTQYF
few . TRBJ1-5 TRBV19 TGTGCCAGTAGTACCCCGGACAGCGCGGGTCCCCAGCATTTT CASSTPDSAGPQHF
. . TRBJ1-1 TRBV7-2 TGTGCCAGCAGCTCAACAGGGAGTGCTTTCTTT CASSSTGSAFF
many TRBD2 TRBJ2-5 TRBV7-9 TGTGCCAGCACCTCATCGGCTAGCGGGAGGGAGACCCAGTACTTC CASTSSASGRETQYF
few TRBD2 TRBJ2-1 TRBV9 TGTGCCAGCAGCGTACTAGCGGGGGACCACAATGAGCAGTTCTTC CASSVLAGDHNEQFF
. . TRBJ2-1 TRBV27 TGTGCCAGCAGTTTGTGGGAGGTCGGTTCCTACAATGAGCAGTTCTTC CASSLWEVGSYNEQFF
. TRBD2 TRBJ2-3 TRBV7-6 TGTGCCAGCAGCTTCACTAGCGGAGACGATGCAGATACGCAGTATTTT CASSFTSGDDADTQYF
. TRBD1 TRBJ1-5 TRBV29-1 TGCAGCGTTGAGCAACAGGGGAGGATTGGCAATCAACCCCAGCATTTT CSVEQQGRIGNQPQHF
. TRBD2 TRBJ2-3 TRBV27 TGTGCCAGCAGTTCCCTAGCGGGAGGACGTGATACGCAGTATTTT CASSSLAGGRDTQYF
. TRBD2 TRBJ2-5 TRBV7-9 TGTGCCAGCAGCCGTTCTAGCGGTAGCGAGACCCAGTACTTC CASSRSSGSETQYF
. TRBD1 TRBJ2-5 TRBV7-2 TGTGCCAGCAGCCGCCTTTCCGGGACAGGGATGGAAGAGACCCAGTACTTC CASSRLSGTGMEETQYF
few . TRBJ2-7 TRBV6-5 TGTGCCAGCAGTTACCCGGGAGCCAGAAAGAACGAGCAGTACTTC CASSYPGARKNEQYF
. . TRBJ1-1 TRBV14 TGTGCCAGCAGCCAAGATATCGGTGAAGCTTTCTTT CASSQDIGEAFF
few . TRBJ2-7 TRBV11-1 TGTGCCAGCAGCTTATGGGCAGCCCCCTCCTACGAGCAGTACTTC CASSLWAAPSYEQYF
few TRBD1 TRBJ2-5 TRBV5-1 TGCGCCAGCAGCTTTGCCAGGGGGTTAGAGACCCAGTACTTC CASSFARGLETQYF
few TRBD1 TRBJ1-2 TRBV11-1 TGTGCCAGCAGCTCGGTCACAGGGGGTTACGGCTACACCTTC CASSSVTGGYGYTF
. . TRBJ2-1 TRBV28 TGTGCCAGCAAGTACCACTTTGGTAACTCCTACAATGAGCAGTTCTTC CASKYHFGNSYNEQFF
few . TRBJ2-5 TRBV27 TGTGCCAGCAGTTTATCGAGGCTGAGGGAGACCCAGTACTTC CASSLSRLRETQYF
. . TRBJ2-5 TRBV30 TGTGCCTGGAGGACTCGACTAACCGCCCAGTACTTC CAWRTRLTAQYF
. TRBD2 TRBJ2-7 TRBV6-6 TGTGCCAGCAGGGCGACTAGCGGGAGGTACGAGCAGTACTTC CASRATSGRYEQYF
few TRBD1 TRBJ2-7 TRBV28 TGTGCCAGCAGTCCTCCGGGACAGGAGCCCTACGAGCAGTACTTC CASSPPGQEPYEQYF
few . TRBJ2-1 TRBV27 TGTGCCAGCAGTTTAAGGGGGGGGCTAGTCAATGAGCAGTTCTTC CASSLRGGLVNEQFF
few TRBD1 TRBJ2-3 TRBV28 TGTGCCAGCAGTACGACAGGGATCTTTGTGTATTTT CASSTTGIFVYF
. . TRBJ2-3 TRBV29-1 TGCAGCAGTGGGCTAGCGACCGACACAGATACGCAGTATTTT CSSGLATDTDTQYF
few TRBD1 TRBJ2-7 TRBV6-6 TGTGCCAGCAGACAACCCGACAGGGGATACTCCTACGAGCAGTACTTC CASRQPDRGYSYEQYF
. TRBD2 TRBJ2-4 TRBV6-1 TGTGCCAGCAGTGGACTAGCGGGAGGGCGTCGGAAAAACATTCAGTACTTC CASSGLAGGRRKNIQYF
few TRBD2 TRBJ2-5 TRBV27 TGTGCCAGCAAGGGGGGCGGGAGGGCCGTGGAGACCCAGTACTTC CASKGGGRAVETQYF
. . TRBJ2-2 TRBV7-9 TGTGCCAGCAGCCCTAGAGGTCAGATTCCCACCGGGGAGCTGTTTTTT CASSPRGQIPTGELFF
. TRBD2 TRBJ2-7 TRBV7-2 TGTGCCAGCAGCGGGGGGACTAGCGGGAGGGCCGGTCGCTACGAGCAGTACTTC CASSGGTSGRAGRYEQYF
. . TRBJ2-1 TRBV19 TGTGCCAGTAGCCTGACCCGTTTGGGCAGTCTCAATGAGCAGTTCTTC CASSLTRLGSLNEQFF
. . TRBJ1-1 TRBV29-1 TGCAGCGTTGAAGTCACAGAGAACACTGAAGCTTTCTTT CSVEVTENTEAFF
few TRBD1 TRBJ1-1 TRBV6-6 TGTGCCAGCAGTTACGGTGGGACAGAGAACACTGAAGCTTTCTTT CASSYGGTENTEAFF
. . TRBJ2-2 TRBV30 TGTGCCTGGGCGCAGGGCACCGGGGAGCTGTTTTTT CAWAQGTGELFF
. . TRBJ1-2 TRBV7-2 TGTGCCAGCAGCTTAGATGAGGAAGACCGCTATGGCTACACCTTC CASSLDEEDRYGYTF
few . TRBJ2-7 TRBV4-2 TGTGCCAGCAGCCAAGAGAGGACTACAACCGAGCAGTACTTC CASSQERTTTEQYF
. . TRBJ2-1 TRBV10-3 TGTGCCATCAGTGGCGGAACAGGGTTCAATGAGCAGTTCTTC CAISGGTGFNEQFF
. . TRBJ1-5 TRBV28 TGTGCCAGCAGGCCACATGCCGGGGTTCAGCCCCAGCATTTT CASRPHAGVQPQHF
. . TRBJ2-4 TRBV19 TGTGCCAGTAGTCCGCTCCCCCAGGGTGTAGCCAAAAACATTCAGTACTTC CASSPLPQGVAKNIQYF
. TRBD1 TRBJ2-5 TRBV27 TGTGCCAGCAGTGTCAGGGGGCAACAAGAGACCCAGTACTTC CASSVRGQQETQYF
. TRBD2 TRBJ2-1 TRBV5-1 TGCGCCAGCAGCTTGGTTCCTAGCGGTACCTACAATGAGCAGTTCTTC CASSLVPSGTYNEQFF
few TRBD1 TRBJ1-2 TRBV5-6 TGTGCCAGCAGCTGGGACAGGGTTAACTATGGCTACACCTTC CASSWDRVNYGYTF
. . TRBJ2-1 TRBV7-3 TGTGCCAGCAGCTTAACGGTGGGAGCGGGCCGGTCCTACAATGAGCAGTTCTTC CASSLTVGAGRSYNEQFF
. . TRBJ2-5 TRBV11-2 TGTGCCAGCAGCTTAGCCCTACTAGAGGCCCAAGAGACCCAGTACTTC CASSLALLEAQETQYF
few TRBD1 TRBJ1-3 TRBV25-1 TGTGCCAGCAGTGACCCGGGACAGGGTTTCGGAAACACCATATATTTT CASSDPGQGFGNTIYF